What follows are 30 T cell receptor beta chains derived from one specimen sequenced in a study of control samples from healthy donors and cancer patients. Repertoires were generated with immunoSEQ multiplex PCR, while TCRdb's copy carries only in-frame clones and drops some. The table records 100,000 to 150,000 clones, approximately 89% of them present only once. Sequences were obtained from PBMCs. These receptors originate from a man in his fifties or sixties with head and neck cancer.

The chain has TRBV9 and TRBJ1-2; D remains unclear. CDR3 length: 17 amino acids. The germline V and J ends were trimmed by 4 bases and 4 bases, with 23 bases remaining between them. The germline V gene encodes CDR1 SGDLS and CDR2 YYNGEE. CDR3 in amino acids: CASSPRGSPGPSYGYTF. The CDR3 DNA follows: TGTGCCAGCAGCCCTCGAGGCTCCCCAGGTCCCTCCTATGGCTACACCTTC.

The chain couples TRBV30 to TRBJ1-2; the D gene is possibly TRBD1 (5 bases). Germline V gene lookup returns CDR1 GTSNPN and CDR2 SVGIG (reference sequence). V was clipped by 4 bases and J by 3 bases, with 12 bases between them. The CDR3 is 13 amino acids. The DNA of the CDR3 is TGTGCCTGGAAATTCGACAGACACTATGGCTACACCTTC. Protein: CAWKFDRHYGYTF.

The chain combines TRBV30 with TRBJ1-4; a weak D match, TRBD1 (5 bases). The CDR3 sequence is 15 residues long. V was shortened by 4 bases and J by 0 bases, with 12 bases between the two germline ends. Per germline, CDR1 GTSNPN and CDR2 SVGIG (reference sequence). In DNA, the CDR3 is TGTGCCTGGACCGGAGGGGCCCCAACTAATGAAAAACTGTTTTTT. Translation gives CAWTGGAPTNEKLFF.

The V gene is TRBV5-1, the J gene TRBJ1-6, with TRBD1 identical over 7 bases. V dropped 5 bases and J dropped 14; count of bases not matched to a gene: 13. The CDR3 length is 14 residues. The germline V gene encodes CDR1 SGHRS and CDR2 YFSETQ. The CDR3 loop is CASRGDSRNSALHF. The CDR3 bases are TGCGCCAGCAGGGGGGACAGTCGGAATTCGGCCCTCCACTTT.

This chain uses TRBV24-1 with TRBJ2-5, with D possibly being TRBD2 (6 bases). CDR3 length: 16 residues. CDR1 KGHDR and CDR2 SFDVKD come from the germline V gene. V lost 3 bases, J lost 2 bases, and 15 bases lay in between. CDR3 nucleotide sequence: TGTGCCACCAGTGATCCGACGGGGGAACCACAAGAGACCCAGTACTTC. Amino acid sequence: CATSDPTGEPQETQYF.

Here the CDR3 DNA reads TGTGCCAGCAGCGTTCTGGCTGAGGGGAACTATGGCTACACCTTC. Its protein is CASSVLAEGNYGYTF. The V and J genes are TRBV9 and TRBJ1-2, with a possible D match to TRBD1 (5 bases). This CDR3 contains 15 residues. CDR1 is SGDLS, CDR2 YYNGEE, per germline. Trimming cost V 2 bases and J 2 bases, with 13 bases left between them.

The chain links TRBV11-2 to TRBJ2-3; D gene ambiguous. Per the germline V gene, CDR1 is SGHAT and CDR2 is FQNNGV. V shed 1 base and J shed 2 bases, with 7 bases lying between them. The CDR3 is 14 amino acids. The CDR3 coding sequence is TGTGCCAGCAGCTTAGGGGCGCACACAGATACGCAGTATTTT. Translation: CASSLGAHTDTQYF.

The chain links TRBV27 to TRBJ2-7, with D hard to call. This CDR3 contains 14 residues. CDR1 is MNHEY, CDR2 SMNVEV, per germline (reference sequence). The V gene lost 7 bases and the J gene lost 2 bases, with 15 bases spanning the gap. This CDR3 is CASTPGPRPYEQYF. In DNA form, the CDR3 reads TGTGCCAGCACACCGGGCCCTAGACCCTACGAGCAGTACTTC.

The J gene is TRBJ2-3, the V gene TRBV6-1, with D perhaps TRBD1 or TRBD2 (6 bases each). This CDR3 is 16 amino acids long. V was trimmed by 4 bases and J by 4 bases, leaving 18 bases between them. In germline, CDR1 is MNHNS, CDR2 SASEGT. The CDR3 region is CASSGGAPYYADTQYF. The CDR3 DNA reads TGTGCCAGCAGTGGGGGGGCCCCGTACTACGCAGATACGCAGTATTTT.

The chain has TRBV6-2 or TRBV6-3 and TRBJ1-6; D gene unclear. Between the trimmed V and J ends, which lost 4 bases and 3 bases, there was a span of 4 bases. The CDR3 has 13 residues. CDR1 and CDR2 (germline): MNHEY, SVGEGT. The CDR3 DNA sequence: TGTGCCAGCAGTTCCGACTATAATTCACCCCTCCACTTT. It codes for CASSSDYNSPLHF.

The CDR3 loop reads CATSRGFTSGDTDTQYF. The CDR3 region has the DNA TGTGCCACCAGCAGAGGATTCACTAGCGGGGACACAGATACGCAGTATTTT. V is TRBV15 and J is TRBJ2-3; 10 bases align to TRBD2. J lost 2 bases, V lost 1 base, and 6 bases had no gene match. Germline V lookup: CDR1 LNHNV, CDR2 YYDKDF (reference sequence). The CDR3 extends over 17 amino acids.

The V call is TRBV7-9, the J call TRBJ2-3; TRBD2 matches at 9 bases. V lost 6 bases, J lost 2 bases, and 12 bases stayed unmatched. The germline V gene has CDR1 SEHNR and CDR2 FQNEAQ (reference sequence). The CDR3 length is 17 residues. The CDR3 DNA follows: TGTGCCAGCAGACCCAGGCTAGCGGGAAAACCCACAGATACGCAGTATTTT. As protein: CASRPRLAGKPTDTQYF.

This rearrangement joins TRBV5-6 to TRBJ1-5, with D unclear. The CDR3 consists of 14 residues. Trimming stripped 0 bases from V and 5 bases from J, with 9 bases between. The V gene's germline CDR1 is SGHDT and CDR2 YYEEEE. The CDR3 DNA sequence: TGTGCCAGCAGCTTGGGGGAAAATGATCAGCCCCAGCATTTT. The encoded protein is CASSLGENDQPQHF.

This rearrangement joins TRBV19 to TRBJ2-6, with 11 positions matching TRBD2. The CDR3 spans 21 residues. Looked up from germline, CDR1 is LNHDA and CDR2 is SQIVND (reference sequence). V lost 1 base to trimming and J lost 1 base; unmatched junction nucleotides: 12. The CDR3 sequence is CASSIAHFTSGRVSGANVLTF. CDR3 bases: TGTGCCAGTAGTATAGCTCACTTTACTAGCGGGAGAGTATCTGGGGCCAACGTCCTGACTTTC.

In the case of this clone: Other nucleotide sequences from this sample produce the same CDR3. The V gene is TRBV5-6, the J gene TRBJ2-3, with 12 bases identical to TRBD1. V shed 0 bases, J shed 1 base, and the junction held 9 bases outside the gene matches. Germline V gives CDR1 SGHDT, CDR2 YYEEEE. This CDR3 region has 19 residues. DNA of the CDR3: TGTGCCAGCAGCTTGGCGGGACAGGGGGCGAGGGGAGGCACAGATACGCAGTATTTT. Translated, it gives CASSLAGQGARGGTDTQYF.

The V call is TRBV5-1, the J call TRBJ1-2, with D unclear. Germline CDR1 is SGHRS and CDR2 is YFSETQ. The V and J ends lost 0 bases and 3 bases respectively, with 6 bases between them. The CDR3 is 13 amino acids. CDR3 sequence reads: CASSLGADYGYTF. CDR3 DNA sequence: TGCGCCAGCAGCTTGGGGGCGGACTATGGCTACACCTTC. Complete variable domain (other parts from reference TRBV5-1 and TRBJ1-2): KAGVTQTPRYLIKTRGQQVTLSCSPISGHRSVSWYQQTPGQGLQFLFEYFSETQRNKGNFPGRFSGRQFSNSRSEMNVSTLELGDSALYLCASSLGADYGYTFGSGTRLTVV.

The V and J genes are TRBV28 and TRBJ1-2; D possibly corresponds to TRBD1 (6 bases). CDR1 is MDHEN and CDR2 is SYDVKM in the germline V gene. The CDR3 spans 15 residues. The V and J ends lost 4 bases and 4 bases respectively, with 16 bases between them. CDR3 nucleotide sequence: TGTGCCAGCAGTTCGGGGGCGGCAGAGAGCTATGGCTACACCTTC. This translates into CASSSGAAESYGYTF.

In DNA, the CDR3 is TGTGCCAGCAGTTTCGACCCTACCAATGAGCAGTTCTTC. This codes for CASSFDPTNEQFF. The chain uses TRBV12-3 or TRBV12-4 and TRBJ2-1; no clear D gene. The germline V and J ends were trimmed by 3 bases and 6 bases, with 9 bases remaining between them. This CDR3 spans 13 amino acids.

A word on this clone: Other DNA sequences of this sample code for an identical CDR3. The chain uses TRBV11-2 and TRBJ2-2; D remains ambiguous. Trimming removed 0 bases from V and 2 bases from J, with 1 base in between. The CDR3 has 13 amino acids. The V gene's germline CDR1 is SGHAT and CDR2 FQNNGV. The CDR3 nucleotides read TGTGCCAGCAGCTTAGAAAACACCGGGGAGCTGTTTTTT. Translated, it gives CASSLENTGELFF.

This chain joins TRBV5-1 and TRBJ1-1; unclear D gene. This CDR3 has 15 amino acids. Trimming left V 1 base short and J 1 base short, with 11 bases between. Germline V gives CDR1 SGHRS, CDR2 YFSETQ. The CDR3 DNA reads as TGCGCCAGCAGCTTGATAGCCGTCAAGAACACTGAAGCTTTCTTT. It codes for CASSLIAVKNTEAFF.

The chain uses TRBV25-1 and TRBJ1-6; no clear D gene. CDR3 size: 17 residues. The V gene's germline CDR1 is MGHDK and CDR2 SYGVNS. Trimming cost V 4 bases and J 7 bases, with 20 bases left between them. DNA for the CDR3: TGTGCCAGCAGTGGACCGTCAGCCAGTAGGAGGAATTCACCCCTCCACTTT. Translation: CASSGPSASRRNSPLHF.

As for this clone: The junction and the germline gene differ at one end; a read error may be behind it. V gene TRBV7-7 combines with J gene TRBJ2-3; 10 nucleotides line up with TRBD2. CDR1 is SSHAT, CDR2 FNYEAQ, per germline (reference sequence). CDR3 size: 16 residues. The CDR3 loop is CASSPGTSVLRDTQYF. In DNA form, the CDR3 reads TGTGCTAGCAGCCCCGGGACTAGCGTTTTGAGAGATACGCAGTATTTT.

CDR3 region: CASRQGQLNEQFF. For the CDR3, the DNA is TGTGCCAGCAGACAAGGACAGCTGAATGAGCAGTTCTTC. This chain links TRBV7-8 with TRBJ2-1; tentative D call: TRBD1 (6 bases). Trimming cost V 6 bases and J 7 bases, with 13 bases left between them. Germline V gene lookup returns CDR1 SGHVS and CDR2 FQNEAQ. The CDR3 consists of 13 residues. Full variable domain (remainder filled in from reference TRBV7-8 and TRBJ2-1): GAGVSQSPRYKVAKRGQDVALRCDPISGHVSLFWYQQALGQGPEFLTYFQNEAQLDKSGLPSDRFFAERPEGSVSTLKIQRTQQEDSAVYLCASRQGQLNEQFFGPGTRLTVL.

This chain links TRBV7-6 with TRBJ2-2; 11 bases agree with TRBD2. V lost 5 bases to trimming and J lost 7 bases; unmatched junction nucleotides: 9. CDR3 length equals 16 residues. Germline V CDR1 and CDR2: SGHVS, FNYEAQ. The chain's CDR3 is CASSRVAGGQGGELFF. In DNA, the CDR3 is TGTGCCAGCAGCCGTGTAGCGGGAGGGCAAGGCGGGGAGCTGTTTTTT. Together with reference TRBV7-6 and TRBJ2-2, the CDR3 gives the full variable domain: GAGVSQSPRYKVTKRGQDVALRCDPISGHVSLYWYRQALGQGPEFLTYFNYEAQQDKSGLPNDRFSAERPEGSISTLTIQRTEQRDSAMYRCASSRVAGGQGGELFFGEGSRLTVL.

The chain uses TRBV27 and TRBJ1-1; no definite D call. V was trimmed by 5 bases and J by 0 bases, leaving 13 bases between them. The CDR3 consists of 15 residues. Germline V gene sequence: CDR1 MNHEY, CDR2 SMNVEV (reference sequence). The CDR3 sequence is CASSPASTLNTEAFF. The CDR3, as DNA: TGTGCCAGCAGTCCCGCGAGTACATTGAACACTGAAGCTTTCTTT.

This clone was detected once. The DNA for the CDR3 is TGTGCCAGCAGTTTTTCTGGCCCCGGGGAGCTGTTTTTT. Protein product: CASSFSGPGELFF. The chain is built from TRBV27 and TRBJ2-2; no firm D call. In germline, CDR1 is MNHEY, CDR2 SMNVEV (reference sequence). V was trimmed by 3 bases and J by 6 bases, leaving 8 bases between them. This CDR3 comprises 13 residues.

The gene calls are TRBV28 and TRBJ1-1, with a weak D call TRBD1 (5 bases). Germline CDR1 reads MDHEN; CDR2 reads SYDVKM. The CDR3 consists of 16 residues. The V end lost 4 bases, the J end lost 4 bases, and 19 bases lay between the germline ends. In nucleotides, the CDR3 is TGTGCCAGCAGTTCCTGGGGCGGGCCCCCTGGCACTGAAGCTTTCTTT. This encodes CASSSWGGPPGTEAFF.

J is TRBJ2-6 and V is TRBV7-9; TRBD2 might be the D (5 bases). The CDR3 totals 19 residues. Trimming stripped 4 bases from V and 0 bases from J, with 19 bases between. Germline-derived CDR1 and CDR2 are SEHNR and FQNEAQ (reference sequence). CDR3: CASSSMGLTGYSGANVLTF. The CDR3 DNA is TGTGCCAGCAGCTCCATGGGGTTGACGGGATACTCTGGGGCCAACGTCCTGACTTTC.

The rearrangement uses TRBV24-1 and TRBJ1-2; 8 nucleotides match TRBD1. The V gene end was trimmed by 2 bases and the J gene end by 4 bases; junction bases not matched to a gene: 8. CDR1 and CDR2 from the germline V gene are KGHDR and SFDVKD. The length of the CDR3 is 16 residues. The chain's CDR3 is CATSDSRTGFTYGYTF. The CDR3 bases are TGTGCCACCAGTGATTCTAGGACAGGGTTTACCTATGGCTACACCTTC.

In its sample, this clone was seen once. The chain has TRBV6-5 and TRBJ2-3; D unresolved. The germline gives CDR1 MNHEY, CDR2 SVGAGI. CDR3 length: 13 amino acids. The V gene lost 2 bases and the J gene lost 3 bases, with 6 bases spanning the gap. The CDR3 spells CASSYHATDTQYF. Written as DNA, the CDR3 is TGTGCCAGCAGTTACCACGCTACAGATACGCAGTATTTT.